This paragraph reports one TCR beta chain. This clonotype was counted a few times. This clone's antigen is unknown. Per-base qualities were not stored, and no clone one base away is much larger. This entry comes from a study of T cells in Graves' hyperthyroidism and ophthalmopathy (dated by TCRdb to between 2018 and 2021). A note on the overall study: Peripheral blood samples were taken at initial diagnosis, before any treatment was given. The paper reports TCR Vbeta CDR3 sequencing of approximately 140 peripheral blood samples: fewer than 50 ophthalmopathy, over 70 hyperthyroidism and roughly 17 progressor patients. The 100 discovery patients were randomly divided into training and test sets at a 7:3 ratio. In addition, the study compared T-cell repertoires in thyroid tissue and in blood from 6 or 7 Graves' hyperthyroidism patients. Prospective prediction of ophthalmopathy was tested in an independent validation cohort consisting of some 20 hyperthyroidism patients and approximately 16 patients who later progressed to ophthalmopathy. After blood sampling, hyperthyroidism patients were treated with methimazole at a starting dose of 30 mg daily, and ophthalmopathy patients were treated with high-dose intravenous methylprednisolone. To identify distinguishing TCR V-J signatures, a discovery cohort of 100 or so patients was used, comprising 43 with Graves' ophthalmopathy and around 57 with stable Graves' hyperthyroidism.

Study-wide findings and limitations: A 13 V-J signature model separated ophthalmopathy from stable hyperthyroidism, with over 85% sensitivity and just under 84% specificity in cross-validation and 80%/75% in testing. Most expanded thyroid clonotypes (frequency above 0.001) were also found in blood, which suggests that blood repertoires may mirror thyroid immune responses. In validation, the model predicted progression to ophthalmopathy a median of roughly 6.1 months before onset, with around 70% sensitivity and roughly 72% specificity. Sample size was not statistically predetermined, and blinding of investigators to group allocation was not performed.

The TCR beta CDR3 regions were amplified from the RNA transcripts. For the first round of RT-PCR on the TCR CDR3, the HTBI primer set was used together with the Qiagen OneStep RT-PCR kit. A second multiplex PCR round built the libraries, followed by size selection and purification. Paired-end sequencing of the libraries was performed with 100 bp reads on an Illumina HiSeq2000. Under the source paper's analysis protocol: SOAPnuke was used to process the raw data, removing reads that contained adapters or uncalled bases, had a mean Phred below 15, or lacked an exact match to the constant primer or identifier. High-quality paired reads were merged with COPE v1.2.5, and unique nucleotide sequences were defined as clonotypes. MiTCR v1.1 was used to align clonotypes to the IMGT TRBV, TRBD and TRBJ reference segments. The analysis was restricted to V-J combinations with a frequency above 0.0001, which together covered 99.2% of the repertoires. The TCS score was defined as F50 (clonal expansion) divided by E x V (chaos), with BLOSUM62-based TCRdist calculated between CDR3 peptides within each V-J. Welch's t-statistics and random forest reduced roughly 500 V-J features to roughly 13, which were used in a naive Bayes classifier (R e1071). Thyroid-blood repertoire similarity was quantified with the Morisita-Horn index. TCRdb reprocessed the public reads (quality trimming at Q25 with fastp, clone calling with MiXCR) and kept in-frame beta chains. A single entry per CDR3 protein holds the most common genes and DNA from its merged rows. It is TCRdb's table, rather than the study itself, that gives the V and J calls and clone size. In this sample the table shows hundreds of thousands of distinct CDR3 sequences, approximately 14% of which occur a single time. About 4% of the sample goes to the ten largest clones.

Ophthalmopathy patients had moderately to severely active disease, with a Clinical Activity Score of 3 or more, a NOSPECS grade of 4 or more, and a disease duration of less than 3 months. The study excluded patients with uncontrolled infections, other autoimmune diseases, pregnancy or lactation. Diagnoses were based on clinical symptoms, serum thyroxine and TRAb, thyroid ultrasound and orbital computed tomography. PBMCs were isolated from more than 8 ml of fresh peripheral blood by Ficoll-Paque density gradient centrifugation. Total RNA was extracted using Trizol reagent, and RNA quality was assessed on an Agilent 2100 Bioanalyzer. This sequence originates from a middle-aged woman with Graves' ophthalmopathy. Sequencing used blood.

The CDR3 sequence is CAWSHGTINTGELFF. The sequenced DNA: TGTGCCTGGAGCCACGGGACTATAAACACCGGGGAGCTGTTTTTT. The chain links TRBV30 with TRBJ2-2, and TRBD2 aligns with 7 junction nucleotides. The germline V gene (reference sequence) yields GTSNPN for CDR1 and SVGIG for CDR2. V and J are trimmed by 3 bases and 2 bases, and the gene matches miss 6 bases of the junction. The cysteine opens and the phenylalanine closes a CDR3 of 15 amino acids. CDR3 DNA only is kept here, 45 bases in frame from base 1. Supplemented by the reference TRBV30 and TRBJ2-2 proteins around the CDR3, the complete variable domain is SQTIHQWPATLVQPVGSPLSLECTVEGTSNPNLYWYRQAAGRGLQLLFYSVGIGQISSEVPQNLSASRPQDRQFILSSKKLLLSDSGFYLCAWSHGTINTGELFFGEGSRLTVL.